This T cell receptor beta chain derives from a study of cytomegalovirus exposure and HLA in healthy donors. About this clone itself: No antigen is known for it.

The donors were healthy bone marrow donors. Amplification used 60 Vbeta primers and 13 Jbeta primers. Clones were read by immunoSEQ multiplex PCR, and TCRdb kept only the in-frame ones, dropping some. The profile shows fewer than 150,000 clones, 70% to 80% of them singletons. Findings of the study overall: The study recorded about 160 TCR beta chains that were cytomegalovirus-associated.

Sample: PBMCs. This sequence was found in a man aged 25-40 years in good health and CMV-seronegative.

This CDR3 is CASTLAGELGTGELFF. The CDR3, as DNA: TGTGCCAGCACCCTAGCGGGAGAATTAGGCACCGGGGAGCTGTTTTTT. The V and J genes are TRBV27 and TRBJ2-2; 10 nucleotides agree with TRBD2. This CDR3 has 16 residues. Germline loops: CDR1 MNHEY, CDR2 SMNVEV (reference sequence). The ends lost 7 bases at V and 4 bases at J; junction bases unmatched: 9.